The clone carrying this T cell receptor beta chain came up a few times. Its antigen remains unknown. This sample is part of a study of T cells in Graves' hyperthyroidism and ophthalmopathy. Study-wide results and limits: Most thyroid clonotypes that were expanded above 0.001 also turned up in blood.

Amplification of TCR beta CDR3 regions used RNA as the template. TCR CDR3 underwent first-round RT-PCR with the HTBI primer set. TCRdb fed the multiplex PCR reads into MiXCR, producing one record per CDR3 protein. The data contain nearly 600,000 distinct CDR3 sequences, approximately 13% of them singletons. V lost 3 bases, J lost 1 base, and 4 bases lay in between. The CDR3 loop spans 12 amino acids. Germline-derived CDR1 and CDR2 are ENHRY and SYGVKD. Preceding any ophthalmopathy symptoms, the blood sample dates from first hyperthyroidism diagnosis. Fresh 10 ml peripheral blood yielded PBMCs. The chain carries TRBV10-3 and TRBJ2-7; D unresolved. The receptor comes from a woman in her 30s with Graves' hyperthyroidism that later progressed to Graves' ophthalmopathy. Sequencing was performed on blood. CDR3 in DNA: TGTGCCATCAGTGACGGGTCCTACGAGCAGTACTTC. Its protein is CAISDGSYEQYF.